This T cell receptor (beta chain) was recovered during a study of radiation and T cells in renal cell carcinoma. Generated by immunoSEQ multiplex PCR, the TCRdb table keeps only in-frame clones and is missing some. This table has fewer than 200,000 clones, roughly 90% appearing once. Time point specified: blood 4 weeks post-SBRT, at nephrectomy. Treatment described: 15 Gy SBRT to primary tumor, nephrectomy 4 weeks later. Nephrectomy followed 15 Gy stereotactic body radiation by 4 weeks. The sequencing used blood, collected from a patient whose treatment included radiotherapy and nephrectomy. This receptor was taken from a woman aged 45-65 years with renal cell carcinoma.

The CDR3 sequence is CASSQGPGSDTEAFF. CDR3 DNA: TGCGCCAGCAGCCAAGGTCCAGGGAGTGACACTGAAGCTTTCTTT. The V and J genes are TRBV4-1 and TRBJ1-1, with a possible D match to TRBD1 (5 bases). Trimming took off 1 base at V and 3 bases at J, with 12 bases between the two ends. Germline CDR1 and CDR2: MGHRA and YSYEKL. The CDR3 contains 15 residues.